Listed here are 3 T cell receptor beta chains from one sample, sequenced in a study of blood T cell repertoires in COVID-19. The table came from immunoSEQ multiplex PCR; TCRdb's copy has only in-frame clones and leaves some out. The data hold about 280,000 clones, with 70% to 90% observed a single time. The material sequenced was peripheral blood. All receptors come from a man aged 50 to 59 with active or convalescent COVID-19.

This CDR3 is CASSQERTGLNTEAFF. The CDR3 nucleotides are TGTGCCAGCAGCCAAGAGAGGACAGGCCTGAACACTGAAGCTTTCTTT. This chain links TRBV3-1 (or the pseudogene TRBV3-2) with TRBJ1-1, with TRBD1 identical over 7 bases. V lost 0 bases to trimming and J lost 0 bases; unmatched junction nucleotides: 4. The CDR3 is 16 amino acids. Per the germline V gene, CDR1 is LGHDT and CDR2 is YNNKEL (reference sequence).

This clone was seen only a few times. The rearrangement joins TRBV5-1 to TRBJ1-6; TRBD1 matches 9 bases. The J segment lost 4 bases and the V segment lost 3 bases, leaving 2 bases of the junction unmatched. The CDR3 loop spans 15 amino acids. Germline values: CDR1 SGHRS, CDR2 YFSETQ. In nucleotides, the CDR3 is TGCGCCAGCAGCTCAGGGACAGGGTATAATTCACCCCTCCACTTT. Its protein product is CASSSGTGYNSPLHF.

This chain connects TRBV27 to TRBJ2-3, with 14 bases that match TRBD2. Trimming took 0 bases from V and 1 from J; bases not matched to a gene: 6. Germline V CDR1 and CDR2: MNHEY, SMNVEV (reference sequence). There are 19 residues in the CDR3. The CDR3 reads CASSLSRLAGGGRTDTQYF. As DNA, the CDR3 is TGTGCCAGCAGTTTATCGAGACTAGCGGGAGGGGGACGCACAGATACGCAGTATTTT.